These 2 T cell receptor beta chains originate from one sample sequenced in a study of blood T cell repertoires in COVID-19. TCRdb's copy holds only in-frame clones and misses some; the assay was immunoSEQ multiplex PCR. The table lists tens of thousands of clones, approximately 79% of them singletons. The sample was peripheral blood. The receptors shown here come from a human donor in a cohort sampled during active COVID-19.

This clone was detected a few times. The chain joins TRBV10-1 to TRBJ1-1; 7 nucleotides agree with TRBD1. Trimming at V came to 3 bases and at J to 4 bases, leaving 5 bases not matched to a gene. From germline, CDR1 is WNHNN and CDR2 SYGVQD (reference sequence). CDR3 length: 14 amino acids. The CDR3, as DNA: TGCGCCAGCAGTGAAGGGGGCAGGGGCACTGAAGCTTTCTTT. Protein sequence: CASSEGGRGTEAFF.

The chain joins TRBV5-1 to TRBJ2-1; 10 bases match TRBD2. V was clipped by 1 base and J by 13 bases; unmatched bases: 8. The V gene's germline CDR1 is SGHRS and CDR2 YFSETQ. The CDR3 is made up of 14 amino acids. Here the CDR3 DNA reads TGCGCCAGCAGCTTGACTAGCGGGACTAACCCACAGTTCTTC. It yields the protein CASSLTSGTNPQFF.